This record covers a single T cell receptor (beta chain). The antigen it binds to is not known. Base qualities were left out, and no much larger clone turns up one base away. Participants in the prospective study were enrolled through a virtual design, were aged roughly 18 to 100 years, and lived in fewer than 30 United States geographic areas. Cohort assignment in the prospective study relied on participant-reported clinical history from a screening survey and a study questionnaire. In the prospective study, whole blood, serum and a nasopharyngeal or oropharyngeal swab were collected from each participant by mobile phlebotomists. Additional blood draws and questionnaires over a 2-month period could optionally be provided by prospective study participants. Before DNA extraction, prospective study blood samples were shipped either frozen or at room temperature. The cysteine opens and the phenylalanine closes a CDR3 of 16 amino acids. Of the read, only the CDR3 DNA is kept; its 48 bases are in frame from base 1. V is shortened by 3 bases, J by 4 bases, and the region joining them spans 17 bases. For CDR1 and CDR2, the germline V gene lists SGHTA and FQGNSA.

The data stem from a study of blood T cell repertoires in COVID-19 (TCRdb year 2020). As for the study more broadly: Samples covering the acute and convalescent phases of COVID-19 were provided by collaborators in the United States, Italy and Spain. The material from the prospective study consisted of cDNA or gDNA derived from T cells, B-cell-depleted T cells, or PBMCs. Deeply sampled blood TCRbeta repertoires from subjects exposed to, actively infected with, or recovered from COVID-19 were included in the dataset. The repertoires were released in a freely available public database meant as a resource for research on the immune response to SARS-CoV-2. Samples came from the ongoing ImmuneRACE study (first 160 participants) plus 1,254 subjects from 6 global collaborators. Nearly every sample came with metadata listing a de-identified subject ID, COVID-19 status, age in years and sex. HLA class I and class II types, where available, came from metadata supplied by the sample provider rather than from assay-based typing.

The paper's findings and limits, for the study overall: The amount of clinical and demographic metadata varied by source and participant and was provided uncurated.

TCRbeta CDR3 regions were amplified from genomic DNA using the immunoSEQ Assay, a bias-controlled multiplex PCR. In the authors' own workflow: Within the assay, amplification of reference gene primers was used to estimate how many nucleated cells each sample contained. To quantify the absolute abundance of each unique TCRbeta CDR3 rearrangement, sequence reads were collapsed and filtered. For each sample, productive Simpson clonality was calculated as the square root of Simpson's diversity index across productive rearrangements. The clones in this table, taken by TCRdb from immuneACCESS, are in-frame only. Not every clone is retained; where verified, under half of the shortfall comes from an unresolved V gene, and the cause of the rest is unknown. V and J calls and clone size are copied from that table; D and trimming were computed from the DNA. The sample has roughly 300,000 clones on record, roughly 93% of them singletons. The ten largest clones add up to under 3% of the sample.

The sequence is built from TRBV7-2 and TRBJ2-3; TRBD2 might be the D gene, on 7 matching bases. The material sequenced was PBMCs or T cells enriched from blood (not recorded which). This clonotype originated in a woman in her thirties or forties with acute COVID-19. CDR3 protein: CASSFWAGAPPDTQYF. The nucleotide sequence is TGTGCCAGCAGCTTTTGGGCGGGGGCCCCGCCAGATACGCAGTATTTT.